Below, 7 T cell receptor beta chains from the same sample are listed, as sequenced in a study of blood T cell repertoires in COVID-19. Assay used: immunoSEQ multiplex PCR; TCRdb lists only in-frame clones, some missing. The repertoire consists of about 280,000 clones, with under 95% occurring once and the leading ten covering 2.5% to 3%. Material for sequencing was PBMCs or T cells enriched from blood (not recorded which). The receptors come from a middle-aged man who had been exposed to COVID-19.

This clone was picked up one time. The gene calls are TRBV6-5 and TRBJ1-1; D is possibly TRBD1 (6 bases). The germline V and J ends were trimmed by 7 bases and 4 bases, with 16 bases remaining between them. CDR1 is MNHEY and CDR2 is SVGAGI in the germline V gene. The CDR3 loop spans 14 amino acids. The CDR3 DNA reads as TGTGCCAGCACTTCGGACAGTACGAGCACTGAAGCTTTCTTT. As protein: CASTSDSTSTEAFF.

Here the CDR3 reads CASSQVLNGRLGNNEQFF. As DNA, the CDR3 is TGCGCCAGCAGCCAAGTTTTAAACGGCAGGCTCGGAAACAATGAGCAGTTCTTC. The chain couples TRBV4-3 to TRBJ2-1; D ambiguous. Germline CDR1 and CDR2: LGHNA and YSLEER. The CDR3 is made up of 18 amino acids. Trimming took off 1 base at V and 5 bases at J, with 21 bases between the two ends.

This chain connects TRBV19 to TRBJ1-5; 8 nucleotides agree with TRBD1. Germline V CDR1 and CDR2: LNHDA, SQIVND (reference sequence). The CDR3 extends over 16 amino acids. The trim removed 2 bases at V and 6 bases at J, leaving 9 bases unmatched. This CDR3 reads CASSIRQGARGQPQHF. The CDR3 DNA follows: TGTGCCAGTAGTATACGTCAGGGGGCGCGGGGTCAGCCCCAGCATTTT.

V is TRBV5-1 and J is TRBJ2-1; TRBD1 is a possible D gene (5 bases). V was cut by 3 bases and J by 2 bases, with 18 bases left in between. The CDR3 runs 17 residues. Per germline, CDR1 SGHRS and CDR2 YFSETQ. In nucleotides, the CDR3 is TGCGCCAGCAGCTGGAATAAGGGCAGGGCCACCTACAATGAGCAGTTCTTC. It codes for CASSWNKGRATYNEQFF.

The chain has TRBV28 and TRBJ2-5; D is perhaps TRBD2 (5 bases). Trimming removed 2 bases at V and 1 base at J, with 11 bases between. The CDR3 is made up of 15 amino acids. Germline CDR1 MDHEN, CDR2 SYDVKM. The CDR3 DNA follows: TGTGCCAGCAGTTTAGGAGGACGCCTCCAAGAGACCCAGTACTTC. Its protein is CASSLGGRLQETQYF. Full variable domain (rest looked up from reference TRBV28 and TRBJ2-5): DVKVTQSSRYLVKRTGEKVFLECVQDMDHENMFWYRQDPGLGLRLIYFSYDVKMKEKGDIPEGYSVSREKKERFSLILESASTNQTSMYLCASSLGGRLQETQYFGPGTRLLVL.

This clone was seen a few times. The chain couples TRBV30 to TRBJ1-3; 10 bases agree with TRBD1. Per the germline V gene, CDR1 is GTSNPN and CDR2 is SVGIG (reference sequence). The junction had 2 bases not matched to a gene; V was cut back by 1 base and J by 5 bases. The CDR3 length is 14 residues. CDR3 coding DNA: TGTGCCTGGAGTGGACAGGGGGCTAGAAACACCATATATTTT. Translation: CAWSGQGARNTIYF. Drawing the rest from reference TRBV30 and TRBJ1-3, the complete variable domain is SQTIHQWPATLVQPVGSPLSLECTVEGTSNPNLYWYRQAAGRGLQLLFYSVGIGQISSEVPQNLSASRPQDRQFILSSKKLLLSDSGFYLCAWSGQGARNTIYFGEGSWLTVV.

The J gene is TRBJ2-3, the V gene TRBV28; 12 nucleotides align to TRBD1. Germline V gives CDR1 MDHEN, CDR2 SYDVKM. Trimming removed 4 bases from V and 5 bases from J; junction bases left unmatched: 7. The CDR3 has 16 amino acids. The CDR3 loop is CASSSGTGGRRDTQYF. The CDR3 coding sequence is TGTGCCAGCAGTTCCGGGACAGGGGGCCGGAGAGATACGCAGTATTTT. Supplemented by reference TRBV28 and TRBJ2-3, the full variable domain reads DVKVTQSSRYLVKRTGEKVFLECVQDMDHENMFWYRQDPGLGLRLIYFSYDVKMKEKGDIPEGYSVSREKKERFSLILESASTNQTSMYLCASSSGTGGRRDTQYFGPGTRLTVL.